The present T cell receptor beta chain was sequenced within a study of human T cells and chemical hapten exposure. Study at large: The upper back received 0.01% DPC by patch testing, with results read at 6 days.

Described time point: patch test 2, 6 weeks after DPC sensitization. Treatment defined: therapeutic diphenylcyclopropenone sensitization with weekly scalp DPC. Unseparated into fractions, whole blood served as the source from which total RNA was extracted. In the study's own analysis: A typical sample had some 87,000 TCRs, with about 23,224 to 750,000 overall. Via MiXCR, TCRdb re-called the RACE reads, giving one row per CDR3 protein. The V and J calls and clone size come from TCRdb's table, not from the authors' own analysis. The sample gives under 450,000 distinct CDR3 sequences, roughly 6.3% of which show up once; around 5.6% is in the top ten. V was pared by 0 bases and J by 1 base, with 11 bases between. The CDR3 covers 15 residues. Germline V CDR1 and CDR2: SGHDT, YYEEEE.

The specimen was whole blood, collected in connection with sensitization to the hapten diphenylcyclopropenone (DPC). The TCR was taken from a woman aged 18 to 35 with alopecia areata. Some clones in this sample may be carry-over from other donors' samples. The rearrangement joins TRBV5-6 to TRBJ2-7; no clear D. The CDR3 DNA reads TGTGCCAGCAGCTTGGGGGTGATAGGATCCTACGAGCAGTACTTC. Amino acids: CASSLGVIGSYEQYF. The full variable domain, its missing parts supplied by reference TRBV5-6 and TRBJ2-7, is DAGVTQSPTHLIKTRGQQVTLRCSPKSGHDTVSWYQQALGQGPQFIFQYYEEEERQRGNFPDRFSGHQFPNYSSELNVNALLLGDSALYLCASSLGVIGSYEQYFGPGTRLTVT.